Listed here is a single T cell receptor (beta chain). Its antigen specificity is not known. No per-base quality is available; no much larger clone lies one base away. Germline trimming amounts to 6 bases on V and 2 bases on J, with 2 as the count of junction bases outside the gene matches. CDR1 is given as KGHSH and CDR2 as LQKENI, both from the germline V gene. The CDR3, from cysteine to phenylalanine, totals 14 residues. Only the CDR3 portion is preserved as DNA: 42 bases, with reading frame beginning at the first base. This sample stems from a study of shared clonotypes between healthy human individuals (dated by TCRdb to the early 2020s). About the investigation overall: A few men and a couple of women, aged 18 to 49 years, made up the cohort. For each donor, CD4 naive and CD4 memory were each given three plates, CD8 naive was given two plates, and CD8 memory was given one plate. Blood TCR repertoires of 5 or 6 healthy adults were deeply sequenced to estimate repertoire size and the extent of clonotype sharing between individuals. To increase sequencing depth and limit assay-specific biases, TCR repertoire library preparation and sequencing were carried out by different laboratories using diverse techniques. Leukapheresis yielded between about 0.94 and 9.5 billion PBMCs per donor. What the study reported, not specific to this receptor: Around 5% of naive CD4, around 4% of naive CD8, about 2.5% of memory CD4, and roughly 0.4% of memory CD8 clonotypes were shared across several donors. Sampling was limited to blood, and TCR repertoires in tissue likely differ from TCR repertoires in blood. Pairwise subsampling indicated that sequencing depth was expected to affect the degree of clonotype sharing among donors. Incomplete sequencing was indicated by rarefaction of sorted-subset datasets, despite the large sequencing depth. Because the study included only a small number of donors, the genetic and exposure-history diversity represented was limited. Estimated clonotype richness was generally larger for naive than for memory subsets. Compared with non-shared clonotypes, clonotypes shared by all four sorted-subset donors had higher generation probabilities.

The donors were healthy, HIV-negative adults who had no recently reported acute infections or vaccinations. Every donor was a Caucasian adult residing in Nashville, Tennessee, USA. CD4+ T cells were enriched by magnetic negative selection; naive cells were then positively selected on CD45RA, and the negative fraction formed the memory subset. After blood collection by leukapheresis, PBMCs were isolated using Ficoll-Histopaque density gradient centrifugation and then cryopreserved in the vapor phase of liquid nitrogen. Analytical flow cytometry was used to check the purity and quantity of every magnetically sorted T cell population. Genomic DNA was isolated from each sorted fraction and quantified by UV absorbance on a Nanodrop 2000c. Using the deep immunoSEQ assay, TCR CDR3 regions were amplified from genomic DNA by multiplex PCR. Genomic DNA extracted from each cell subset was distributed evenly over all wells of several immunoSEQ 96-well plates, and each plate served as one replicate. For sorted subsets, around 0.2 ug genomic DNA, equal to some 28,000 T cell genomes, was loaded into each replicate PCR. The purified libraries were quantified using a Qubit 3.0 fluorometer, sized with a Bioanalyzer 2100, and then quantified again using the KAPA Library Quantification kit. A separate single-read 150-cycle Illumina NextSeq 550 flow cell was used to sequence each immunoSEQ 96-well plate. The authors processed their data as follows. Because only junctional sequences without quality scores were contained in the immunoSEQ output, filtering matching that applied to full-length reads could not be performed. To assign V/J genes and CDR3, sequences were annotated against IMGT germline references using PyIR, a Python wrapper for IgBLAST v1.9. Reads were filtered out if the reads had weak V/J assignments (E-value above 1e-6), no CDR3, stop codons, out-of-frame junctions, or ambiguous translated residues. V3J clonotypes were defined by identical inferred V gene, J gene, and CDR3 amino acid sequence. Percentage overlap between repertoires was calculated by dividing the number of shared unique clonotypes by the size of the smaller repertoire. Repertoire richness was assessed with RTK rarefaction, the Chao1 estimator, and Recon v2.1 estimates of unobserved clonotypes. For all TCRbeta clonotypes obtained by the gDNA method from a few donors, generation probabilities were computed with OLGA. In its TCRdb copy, this immuneACCESS table keeps in-frame sequences only and misses some clones. Where compared with another copy, unresolved V genes explain less than half of these, and the others have no known cause. V and J calls and clone size are given by that table; D and trimming were obtained from the DNA. This sample has 2 million to 3 million clones in its table, and 85% to 95% of those were observed once. In total, the top ten clones hold roughly 0.13% of the sample.

The chain was built from TRBV18 and TRBJ2-3; TRBD2 lines up with 10 middle nucleotides. The clonotype originates from a man in his late teens or twenties in good health. The sequenced sample was naive CD4+ T cells sorted from blood. The cell subset or site label, read with the paper, signifies: CD45RA+ positively selected. The nucleotide sequence is given as TGTGCCAGCTCCGGGACTAGCGCCACAGATACGCAGTATTTT. This yields the protein CASSGTSATDTQYF.